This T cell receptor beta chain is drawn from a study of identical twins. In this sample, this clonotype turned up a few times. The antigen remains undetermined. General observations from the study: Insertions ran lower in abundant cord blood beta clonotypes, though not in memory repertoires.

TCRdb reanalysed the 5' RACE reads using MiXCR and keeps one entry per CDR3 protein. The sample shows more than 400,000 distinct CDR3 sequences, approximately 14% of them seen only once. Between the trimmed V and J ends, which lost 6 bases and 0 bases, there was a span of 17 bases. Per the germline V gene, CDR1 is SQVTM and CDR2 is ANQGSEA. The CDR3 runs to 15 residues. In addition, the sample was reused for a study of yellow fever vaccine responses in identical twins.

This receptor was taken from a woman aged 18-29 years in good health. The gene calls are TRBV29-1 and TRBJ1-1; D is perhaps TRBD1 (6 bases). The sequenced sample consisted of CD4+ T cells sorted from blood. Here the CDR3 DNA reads TGCAGCGTAGACCAGGGGAAGGGGATGAACACTGAAGCTTTCTTT. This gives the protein CSVDQGKGMNTEAFF.